This entry is about one T cell receptor beta chain. Its specificity is not known. The data stem from a study of T cells in tuberculosis. On the study more broadly: The T cells targeted glucose monomycolate, a mycobacterial lipid, via CD1B. General study results and limits: Using the GMM-specific repertoire gave about 84% accuracy versus 70% with motifs. Smaller alpha distances in active tuberculosis partly reflected shorter CDR3-alpha lengths.

Libraries were prepared by immunoSEQ multiplex PCR; TCRdb keeps only in-frame clonotypes and omits some of them. This sample yields tens of thousands of clones, of which less than 95% are seen a single time; about 7.4% belongs to the top ten. Germline CDR1 reads SGHAT; CDR2 reads FQNNGV. Germline trimming cut 3 bases from V and 3 bases from J; bases unmatched to any gene: 7. The CDR3 runs to 16 residues. The clonotype originates from a donor aged 5 to 30 with latent tuberculosis or without tuberculosis infection. Some clones in this sample may be carry-over from other donors' samples. The genes are TRBV11-2 and TRBJ2-1; 8 bases match TRBD2. Input material: PBMCs. The CDR3 is CASSFTSGGSYNEQFF. The CDR3, as DNA: TGTGCCAGCAGCTTCACTAGCGGCGGGAGCTACAATGAGCAGTTCTTC.